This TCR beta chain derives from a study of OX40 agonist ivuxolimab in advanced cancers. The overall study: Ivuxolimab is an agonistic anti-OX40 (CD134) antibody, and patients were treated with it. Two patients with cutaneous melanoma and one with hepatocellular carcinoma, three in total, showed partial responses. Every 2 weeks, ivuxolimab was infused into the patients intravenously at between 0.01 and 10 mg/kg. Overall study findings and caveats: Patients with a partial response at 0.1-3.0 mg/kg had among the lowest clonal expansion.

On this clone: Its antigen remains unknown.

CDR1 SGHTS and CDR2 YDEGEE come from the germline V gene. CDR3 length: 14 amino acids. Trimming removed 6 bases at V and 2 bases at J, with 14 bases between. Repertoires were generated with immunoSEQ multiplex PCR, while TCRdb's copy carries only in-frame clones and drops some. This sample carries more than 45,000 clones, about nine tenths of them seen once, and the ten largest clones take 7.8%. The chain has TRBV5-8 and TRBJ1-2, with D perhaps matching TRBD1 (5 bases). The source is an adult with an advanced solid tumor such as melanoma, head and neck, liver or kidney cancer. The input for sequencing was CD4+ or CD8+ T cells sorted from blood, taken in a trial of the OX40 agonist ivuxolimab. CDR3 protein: CASTLGGANYGYTF. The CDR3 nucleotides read TGTGCCAGCACCCTAGGAGGGGCAAACTATGGCTACACCTTC.